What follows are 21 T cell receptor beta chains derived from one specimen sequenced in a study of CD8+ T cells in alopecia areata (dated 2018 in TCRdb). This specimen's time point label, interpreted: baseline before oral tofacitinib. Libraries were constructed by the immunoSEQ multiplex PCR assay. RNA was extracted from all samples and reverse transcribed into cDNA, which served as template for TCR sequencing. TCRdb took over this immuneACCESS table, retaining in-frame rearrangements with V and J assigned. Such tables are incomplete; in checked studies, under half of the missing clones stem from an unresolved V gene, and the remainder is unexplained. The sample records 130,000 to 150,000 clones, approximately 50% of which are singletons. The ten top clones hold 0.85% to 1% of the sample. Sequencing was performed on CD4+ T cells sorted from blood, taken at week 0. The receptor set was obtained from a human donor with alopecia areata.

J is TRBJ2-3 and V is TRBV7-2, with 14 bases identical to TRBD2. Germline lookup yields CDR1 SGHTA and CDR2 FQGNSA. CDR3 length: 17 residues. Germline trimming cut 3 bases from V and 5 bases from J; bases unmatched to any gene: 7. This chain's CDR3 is CASSLQSGTSGRDTQYF. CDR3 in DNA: TGTGCCAGCAGCTTGCAATCCGGGACTAGCGGGAGAGATACGCAGTATTTT.

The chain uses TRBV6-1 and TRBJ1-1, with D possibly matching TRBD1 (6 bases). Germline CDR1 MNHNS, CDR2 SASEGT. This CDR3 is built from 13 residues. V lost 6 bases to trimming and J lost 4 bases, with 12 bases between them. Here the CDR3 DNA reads TGTGCCAGCAGGATAACAGGGATCACTGAAGCTTTCTTT. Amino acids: CASRITGITEAFF.

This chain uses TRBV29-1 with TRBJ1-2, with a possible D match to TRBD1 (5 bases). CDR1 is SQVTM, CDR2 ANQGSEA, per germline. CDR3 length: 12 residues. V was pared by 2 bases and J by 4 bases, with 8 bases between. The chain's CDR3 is CSVEWGSYGYTF. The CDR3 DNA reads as TGCAGCGTTGAATGGGGGAGCTATGGCTACACCTTC.

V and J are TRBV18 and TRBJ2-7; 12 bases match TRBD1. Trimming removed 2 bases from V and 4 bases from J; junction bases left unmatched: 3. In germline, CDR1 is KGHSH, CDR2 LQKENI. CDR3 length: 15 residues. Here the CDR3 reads CASSPGTGGKYEQYF. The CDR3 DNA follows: TGTGCCAGCTCACCAGGGACAGGGGGCAAATACGAGCAGTACTTC. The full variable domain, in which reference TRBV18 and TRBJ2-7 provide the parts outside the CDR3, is NAGVMQNPRHLVRRRGQEARLRCSPMKGHSHVYWYRQLPEEGLKFMVYLQKENIIDESGMPKERFSAEFPKEGPSILRIQQVVRGDSAAYFCASSPGTGGKYEQYFGPGTRLTVT.

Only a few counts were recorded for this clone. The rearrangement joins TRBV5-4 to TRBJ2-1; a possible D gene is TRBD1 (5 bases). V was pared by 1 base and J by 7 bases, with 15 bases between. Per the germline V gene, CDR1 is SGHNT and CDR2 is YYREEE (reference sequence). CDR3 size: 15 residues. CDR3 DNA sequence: TGTGCCAGCAGCTTGATGGTAGGGGTGTGGAATGAGCAGTTCTTC. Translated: CASSLMVGVWNEQFF.

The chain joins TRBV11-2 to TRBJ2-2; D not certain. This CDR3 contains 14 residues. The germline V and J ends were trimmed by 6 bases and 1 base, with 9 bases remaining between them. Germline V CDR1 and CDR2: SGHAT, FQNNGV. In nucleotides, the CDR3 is TGTGCCAGCAGAGAGACCCGGAACACCGGGGAGCTGTTTTTT. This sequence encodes CASRETRNTGELFF.

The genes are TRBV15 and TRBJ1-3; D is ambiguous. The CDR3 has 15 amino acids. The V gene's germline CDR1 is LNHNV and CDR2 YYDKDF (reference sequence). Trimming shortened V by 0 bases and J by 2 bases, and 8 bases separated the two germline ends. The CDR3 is CATSRDIGAGNTIYF. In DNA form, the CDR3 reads TGTGCCACCAGCAGAGATATTGGCGCTGGAAACACCATATATTTT.

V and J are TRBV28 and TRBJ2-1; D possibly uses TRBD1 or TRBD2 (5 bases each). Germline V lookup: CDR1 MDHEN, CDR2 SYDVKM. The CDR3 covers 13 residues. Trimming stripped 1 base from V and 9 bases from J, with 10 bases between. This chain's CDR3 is CASSLFGGGEQFF. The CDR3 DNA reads TGTGCCAGCAGTTTATTTGGGGGTGGTGAGCAGTTCTTC. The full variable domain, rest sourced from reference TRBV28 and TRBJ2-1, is DVKVTQSSRYLVKRTGEKVFLECVQDMDHENMFWYRQDPGLGLRLIYFSYDVKMKEKGDIPEGYSVSREKKERFSLILESASTNQTSMYLCASSLFGGGEQFFGPGTRLTVL.

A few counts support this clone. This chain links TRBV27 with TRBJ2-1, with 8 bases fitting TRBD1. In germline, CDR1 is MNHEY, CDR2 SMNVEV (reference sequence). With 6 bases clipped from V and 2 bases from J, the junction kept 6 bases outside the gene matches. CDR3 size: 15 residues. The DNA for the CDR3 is TGTGCCAGCAGGACTCCGGGACAGGCCTACAATGAGCAGTTCTTC. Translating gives CASRTPGQAYNEQFF.

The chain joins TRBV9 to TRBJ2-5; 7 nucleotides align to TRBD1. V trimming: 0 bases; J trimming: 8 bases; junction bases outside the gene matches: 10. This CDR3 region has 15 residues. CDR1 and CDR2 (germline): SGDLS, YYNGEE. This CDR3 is CASSVDNRGEKTQYF. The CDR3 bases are TGTGCCAGCAGCGTAGATAACAGGGGCGAAAAAACCCAGTACTTC.

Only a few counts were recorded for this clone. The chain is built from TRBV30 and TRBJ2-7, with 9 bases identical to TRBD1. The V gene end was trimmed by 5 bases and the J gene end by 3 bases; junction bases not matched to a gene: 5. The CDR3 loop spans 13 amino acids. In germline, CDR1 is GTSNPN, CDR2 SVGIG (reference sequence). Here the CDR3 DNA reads TGTGCCTGGGCGGGGACAGGGTTCTACGAGCAGTACTTC. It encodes CAWAGTGFYEQYF.

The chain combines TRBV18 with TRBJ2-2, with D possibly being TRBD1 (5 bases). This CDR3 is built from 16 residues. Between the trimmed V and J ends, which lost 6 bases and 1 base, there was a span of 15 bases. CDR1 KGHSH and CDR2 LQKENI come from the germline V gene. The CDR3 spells CASSLNRLQNTGELFF. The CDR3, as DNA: TGTGCCAGCTCGCTTAACAGGCTTCAGAACACCGGGGAGCTGTTTTTT.

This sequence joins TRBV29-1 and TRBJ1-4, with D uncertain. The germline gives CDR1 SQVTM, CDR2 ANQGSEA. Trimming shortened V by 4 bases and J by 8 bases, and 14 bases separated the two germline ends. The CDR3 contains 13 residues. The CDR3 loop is CSVGSGPGEKLFF. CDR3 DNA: TGCAGCGTTGGATCCGGGCCCGGGGAAAAACTGTTTTTT.

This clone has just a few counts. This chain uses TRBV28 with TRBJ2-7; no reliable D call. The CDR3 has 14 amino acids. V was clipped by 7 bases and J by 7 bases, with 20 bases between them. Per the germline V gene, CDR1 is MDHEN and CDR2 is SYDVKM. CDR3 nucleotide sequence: TGTGCCAGCACCCCAGGCGGCGGTTTGGTTGAGCAGTACTTC. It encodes CASTPGGGLVEQYF.

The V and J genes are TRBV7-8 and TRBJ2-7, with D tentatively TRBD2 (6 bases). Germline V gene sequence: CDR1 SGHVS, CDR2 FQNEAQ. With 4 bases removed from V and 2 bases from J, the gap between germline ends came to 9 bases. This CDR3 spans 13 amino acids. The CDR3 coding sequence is TGTGCCAGCAGCTATGGGGGGACCTACGAGCAGTACTTC. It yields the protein CASSYGGTYEQYF.

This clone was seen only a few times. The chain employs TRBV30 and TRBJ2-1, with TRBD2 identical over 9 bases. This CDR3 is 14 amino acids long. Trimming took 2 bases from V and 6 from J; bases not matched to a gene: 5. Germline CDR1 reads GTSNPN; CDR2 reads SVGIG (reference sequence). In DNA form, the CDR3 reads TGTGCCTGGAGTCGGCTAGCGGGATTCAATGAGCAGTTCTTC. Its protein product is CAWSRLAGFNEQFF.

DNA for the CDR3: TGTGCCAGCAGGGCAGGGGAGCGCAATCAGCCCCAGCATTTT. Translated: CASRAGERNQPQHF. The J gene is TRBJ1-5, the V gene TRBV2, with D perhaps matching TRBD1 (6 bases). The germline V and J ends were trimmed by 6 bases and 2 bases, with 11 bases remaining between them. This CDR3 comprises 14 residues. The germline V gene encodes CDR1 SNHLY and CDR2 FYNNEI.

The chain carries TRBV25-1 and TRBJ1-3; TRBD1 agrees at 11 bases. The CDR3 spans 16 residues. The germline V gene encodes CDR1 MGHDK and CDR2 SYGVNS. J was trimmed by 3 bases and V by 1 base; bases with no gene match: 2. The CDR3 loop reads CASSESGQGVGNTIYF. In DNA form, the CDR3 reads TGTGCCAGCAGTGAATCGGGACAGGGGGTTGGAAACACCATATATTTT.

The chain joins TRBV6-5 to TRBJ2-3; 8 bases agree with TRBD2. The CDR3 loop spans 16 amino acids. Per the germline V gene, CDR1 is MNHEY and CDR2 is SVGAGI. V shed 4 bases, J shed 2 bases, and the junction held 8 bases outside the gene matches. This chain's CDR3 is CASSFSRRGDTDTQYF. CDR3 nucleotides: TGTGCCAGCAGTTTCTCGAGGCGGGGGGACACAGATACGCAGTATTTT.

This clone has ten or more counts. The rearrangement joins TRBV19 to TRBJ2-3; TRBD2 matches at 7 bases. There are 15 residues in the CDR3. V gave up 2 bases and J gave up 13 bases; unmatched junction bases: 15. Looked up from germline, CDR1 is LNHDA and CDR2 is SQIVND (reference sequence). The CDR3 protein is CASSILAGEFYSEYF. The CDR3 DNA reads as TGTGCCAGTAGTATACTCGCGGGAGAGTTTTATAGCGAGTATTTT.

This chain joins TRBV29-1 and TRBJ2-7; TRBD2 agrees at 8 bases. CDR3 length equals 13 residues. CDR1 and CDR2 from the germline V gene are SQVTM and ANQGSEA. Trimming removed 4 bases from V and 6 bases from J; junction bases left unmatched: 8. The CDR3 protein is CSVAVGRAAEQYF. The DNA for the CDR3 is TGCAGCGTTGCTGTCGGGAGGGCGGCCGAGCAGTACTTC.